What follows are 2 T cell receptor beta chains derived from one specimen sequenced in a study of T-cell memory formation after mild COVID-19. TCRdb re-derived calls from the 5' RACE reads in MiXCR, one entry per CDR3 protein. The sample yields about 400,000 distinct CDR3 sequences, 14% seen once. The sample comprised PBMCs or a T cell subset sorted from them (not recorded which). Receptor source: a young man who had mild COVID-19 (a few samples of this study predate the infection). Cell type and time point are not known.

This chain links TRBV29-1 with TRBJ2-3; 8 nucleotides line up with TRBD2. The CDR3 loop spans 14 amino acids. V was pared by 5 bases and J by 6 bases, with 10 bases of the junction left unmatched. Per germline, CDR1 SQVTM and CDR2 ANQGSEA. CDR3 bases: TGCAGCGTTTCTCGGGGGGGCCTTGGGGATACGCAGTATTTT. Translating gives CSVSRGGLGDTQYF.

This clonotype was counted between two and nine times. One end of the junction is discordant with germline, which a read error may explain. This sequence joins TRBV6-2 or TRBV6-3 and TRBJ2-5, with 9 nucleotides matching TRBD2. The germline gives CDR1 MNHEY, CDR2 SVGEGT. The length of the CDR3 is 13 residues. CDR3: CASSYQKRGAAHF. CDR3 nucleotide sequence: TGTGCCAGCAGTTACCAAAAGCGGGGGGCGGCCCACTTC.